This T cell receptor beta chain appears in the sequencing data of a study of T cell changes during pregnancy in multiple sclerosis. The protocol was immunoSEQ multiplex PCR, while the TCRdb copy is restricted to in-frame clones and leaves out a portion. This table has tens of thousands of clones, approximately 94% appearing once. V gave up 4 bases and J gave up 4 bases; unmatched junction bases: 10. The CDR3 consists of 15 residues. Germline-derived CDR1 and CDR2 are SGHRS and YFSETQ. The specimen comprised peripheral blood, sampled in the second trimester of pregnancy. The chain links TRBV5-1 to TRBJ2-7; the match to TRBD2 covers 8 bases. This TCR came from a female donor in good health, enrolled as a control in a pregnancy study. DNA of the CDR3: TGCGCCAGCAGCCAGAGAGCGGGGGCACTTTACGAGCAGTACTTC. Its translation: CASSQRAGALYEQYF.